These 6 T cell receptor beta chains originate from one sample sequenced in a study of blood T cell repertoires in COVID-19. Some clones are missing from TCRdb's copy, which holds only in-frame ones; the method was immunoSEQ multiplex PCR. The repertoire consists of over 45,000 clones, with 75% to 90% occurring once and the leading ten covering around an eighth. Specimen: peripheral blood. All receptors come from a human donor in a cohort sampled during active COVID-19.

The chain couples TRBV10-1 to TRBJ2-7, with D maybe TRBD2 (5 bases). Per germline, CDR1 WNHNN and CDR2 SYGVQD (reference sequence). CDR3 length: 13 amino acids. Trimming took off 0 bases at V and 5 bases at J, with 8 bases between the two ends. CDR3 residues: CASSESGVHEQYF. The CDR3 DNA reads as TGCGCCAGCAGTGAGTCGGGAGTCCACGAGCAGTACTTC.

CDR3 sequence reads: CASSPGDSFNYGYTF. The DNA of the CDR3 is TGTGCCAGCAGCCCCGGGGACAGCTTTAACTATGGCTACACCTTC. The chain employs TRBV7-9 and TRBJ1-2; 7 bases fit TRBD1. Germline values: CDR1 SEHNR, CDR2 FQNEAQ (reference sequence). The V segment lost 5 bases and the J segment 1 base; nucleotides outside the gene matches: 7. The CDR3 is made up of 15 amino acids. Variable domain in full (rest from reference TRBV7-9 and TRBJ1-2): DTGVSQNPRHKITKRGQNVTFRCDPISEHNRLYWYRQTLGQGPEFLTYFQNEAQLEKSRLLSDRFSAERPKGSFSTLEIQRTEQGDSAMYLCASSPGDSFNYGYTFGSGTRLTVV.

This clone was seen once. The V gene is TRBV11-3, the J gene TRBJ2-5, with a tentative D call TRBD1 (5 bases). V lost 1 base to trimming and J lost 7 bases, with 10 bases between them. There are 13 residues in the CDR3. Germline V CDR1 and CDR2: SGHNT, YENEEA. Here the CDR3 DNA reads TGTGCCAGCAGCTTAGGGGGCGGTGGGACCCAGTACTTC. It yields the protein CASSLGGGGTQYF.

The CDR3, as DNA: TGTGCCAGCAGCTTAGTACTGGGCAAGAACACTGAAGCTTTCTTT. Encoded protein: CASSLVLGKNTEAFF. The rearrangement uses TRBV7-2 and TRBJ1-1, with no clear D. Germline V gene lookup returns CDR1 SGHTA and CDR2 FQGNSA. Between the trimmed V and J ends, which lost 1 base and 1 base, there was a span of 10 bases. This CDR3 comprises 15 residues.

This chain connects TRBV7-9 to TRBJ2-5; possibly TRBD2 for D (5 bases). The V and J ends lost 6 bases and 5 bases respectively, with 22 bases between them. CDR1 is SEHNR and CDR2 is FQNEAQ in the germline V gene (reference sequence). This CDR3 is 16 amino acids long. The CDR3 spells CASRPPHTKSGETQYF. CDR3 nucleotides: TGTGCCAGCAGACCGCCCCACACAAAGTCGGGGGAGACCCAGTACTTC.

This chain uses TRBV7-9 with TRBJ1-1; 7 nucleotides match TRBD1. This CDR3 has 16 amino acids. The trim removed 6 bases at V and 0 bases at J, leaving 10 bases unmatched. Germline V lookup: CDR1 SEHNR, CDR2 FQNEAQ (reference sequence). CDR3 residues: CASSPGQVGMNTEAFF. In DNA, the CDR3 is TGTGCCAGCAGTCCCGGACAGGTCGGGATGAACACTGAAGCTTTCTTT.